What follows is one TCR delta chain and its context. These data come from a study of gamma-delta T cells after stem cell transplantation. TCRdb applied CATT to the RT-PCR reads for clone calling. The data hold approximately 2,000 delta-chain clones, with roughly 13% observed a single time. CDR3 length equals 19 residues. Germline CDR1 reads TSWWSYY; CDR2 reads QGS. J was trimmed by 6 bases and V by 1 base; bases with no gene match: 18. The material sequenced was gamma-delta T cells. The sequence was obtained from a human donor. It is not recorded whose cells these are; they may come from a transplant donor. The J gene is TRDJ1, the V gene TRDV1, with 9 bases fitting TRDD2. CDR3 in DNA: TGTGCTCTTGGGGAACCGGCTAGGGCCTTCCTACGTGAGGGATATAAACTCATCTTT. This codes for CALGEPARAFLREGYKLIF.